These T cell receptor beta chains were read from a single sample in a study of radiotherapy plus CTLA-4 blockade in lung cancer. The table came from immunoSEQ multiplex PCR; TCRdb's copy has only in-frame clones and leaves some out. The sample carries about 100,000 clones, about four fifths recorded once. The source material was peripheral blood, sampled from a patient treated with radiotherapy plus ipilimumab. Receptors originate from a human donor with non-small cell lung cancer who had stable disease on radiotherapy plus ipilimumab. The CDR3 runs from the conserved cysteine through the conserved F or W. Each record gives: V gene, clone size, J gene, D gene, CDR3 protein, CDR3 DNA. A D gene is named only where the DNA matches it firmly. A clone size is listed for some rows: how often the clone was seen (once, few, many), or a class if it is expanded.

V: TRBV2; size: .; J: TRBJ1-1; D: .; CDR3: CASSTLGQNTEAFF; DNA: TGTGCCAGCAGTACCCTGGGACAGAACACTGAAGCTTTCTTT
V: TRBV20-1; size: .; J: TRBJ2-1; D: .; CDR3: CSARFSKEQFF; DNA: TGCAGTGCTAGGTTTAGTAAGGAGCAGTTCTTC
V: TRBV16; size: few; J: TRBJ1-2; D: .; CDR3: CASSQRGNYGYTF; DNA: TGTGCCAGCAGCCAGCGGGGTAACTATGGCTACACCTTC
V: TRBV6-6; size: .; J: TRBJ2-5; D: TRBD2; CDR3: CASSDPSGGQETQYF; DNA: TGTGCCAGCAGTGACCCGAGCGGGGGCCAAGAGACCCAGTACTTC
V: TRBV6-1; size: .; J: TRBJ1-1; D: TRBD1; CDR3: CASKIQGAGSTEAFF; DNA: TGTGCCAGCAAAATACAGGGGGCGGGATCCACTGAAGCTTTCTTT
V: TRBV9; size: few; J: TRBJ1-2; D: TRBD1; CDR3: CASSVVGTDYGYTF; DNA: TGTGCCAGCAGCGTAGTTGGGACAGACTATGGCTACACCTTC
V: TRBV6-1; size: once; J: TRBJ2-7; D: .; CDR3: CASSELTVNSYEQYF; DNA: TGTGCCAGCAGTGAATTAACAGTAAACTCCTACGAGCAGTACTTC
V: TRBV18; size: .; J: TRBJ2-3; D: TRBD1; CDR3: CASASGTGGTDTQYF; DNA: TGTGCCAGCGCCTCCGGGACAGGGGGCACAGATACGCAGTATTTT
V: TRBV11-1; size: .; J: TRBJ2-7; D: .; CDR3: CASSYYRSSYEQYF; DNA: TGTGCCAGCAGCTACTACAGATCCTCCTACGAGCAGTACTTC
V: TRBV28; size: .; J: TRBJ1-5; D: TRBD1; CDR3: CASSFPGTGLNQPQHF; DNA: TGTGCCAGCAGTTTCCCCGGGACAGGACTCAATCAGCCCCAGCATTTT
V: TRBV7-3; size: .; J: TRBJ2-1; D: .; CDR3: CASSSPGLYNEQFF; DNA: TGTGCCAGCAGCTCCCCAGGGCTCTACAATGAGCAGTTCTTC
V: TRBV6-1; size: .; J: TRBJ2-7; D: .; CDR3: CASRPGQNNYEQYF; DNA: TGTGCCAGCAGACCTGGACAGAACAACTACGAGCAGTACTTC
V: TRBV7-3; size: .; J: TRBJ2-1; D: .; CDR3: CASSQGRGKPFF; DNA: TGTGCCAGCAGCCAGGGTCGGGGTAAGCCGTTCTTC
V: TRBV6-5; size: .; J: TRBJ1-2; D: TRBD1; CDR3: CASSYGQGRGYTF; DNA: TGTGCCAGCAGTTACGGACAGGGAAGAGGCTACACCTTC
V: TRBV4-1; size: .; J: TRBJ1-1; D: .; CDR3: CASSQVPETGIEAFF; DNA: TGCGCCAGCAGCCAAGTTCCCGAGACAGGAATTGAAGCTTTCTTT
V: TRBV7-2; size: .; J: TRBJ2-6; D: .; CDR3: CASSLGGRGANVLTF; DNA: TGTGCCAGCAGCTTAGGGGGAAGGGGGGCCAACGTCCTGACTTTC